The 5 T cell receptor beta chains below all came from one sample that was sequenced in a study of blood T cells in healthy people across ages (dated by TCRdb to the mid-2010s). Receptor libraries were prepared by 5' RACE. The sample was run on an Illumina HiSeq 2500. A second PCR of roughly 7 to 11 cycles was performed with a sample-barcoded 5' primer and a J-beta primer mix. TCRdb itself trimmed the public reads at Q25 with fastp, ran MiXCR and retained productive beta chains. Records with the same CDR3 protein are collapsed into one entry carrying the most frequent genes and DNA. In all, the sample holds 600,000 or so distinct CDR3 sequences, and roughly 31% of those were seen once. The ten largest account for 15% to 19% of the sample. Material: blood. The receptor set was obtained from a woman older than 75 in good health.

The chain couples TRBV6-6 to TRBJ1-4, with 7 bases that match TRBD1. With V trimmed by 10 bases and J by 8 bases, 10 bases remained unmatched. The germline gives CDR1 MNHNY, CDR2 SVGAGI (reference sequence). There are 13 residues in the CDR3. CDR3 in DNA: TGTGCCACCGCTACAACAGGGGACGAAAAACTGTTTTTT. It encodes CATATTGDEKLFF.

In regard to this clonotype: This clone may be a read error of a much larger clone one base away. The chain is built from TRBV5-6 and TRBJ1-5; D ambiguous. The CDR3 runs 14 residues. The germline gives CDR1 SGHDT, CDR2 YYEEEE. As DNA, the CDR3 is TGTGCCAGCAGCTTGTATGTGGGGAATCACCCCCAGCATTTT. It specifies CASSLYVGNHPQHF.

This clonotype was counted many times. The chain links TRBV9 to TRBJ2-7; perhaps TRBD2 as D (7 bases). CDR1 SGDLS and CDR2 YYNGEE come from the germline V gene. This CDR3 has 13 amino acids. The V and J ends lost 3 bases and 7 bases respectively, with 14 bases between them. This chain's CDR3 is CASSEGGVGEQYF. DNA of the CDR3: TGTGCCAGCAGCGAGGGGGGGGTAGGGGAGCAGTACTTC.

This clonotype was counted a few times. The V and J genes are TRBV11-2 and TRBJ1-5, with D possibly being TRBD1 (5 bases). The CDR3 length is 16 residues. Deletions cut 1 base from V and 4 bases from J, with 14 bases between. Germline V gene sequence: CDR1 SGHAT, CDR2 FQNNGV. CDR3 coding DNA: TGTGCCAGCAGCTTAGGGGCTTGGGGGAGTAATCAGCCCCAGCATTTT. It translates to CASSLGAWGSNQPQHF.

Concerning this clonotype itself: A read error is possible here, since a much larger clone lies one base away. This chain uses TRBV24-1 with TRBJ2-5; 9 bases align to TRBD1. Germline CDR1 KGHDR, CDR2 SFDVKD. The CDR3 extends over 15 amino acids. This CDR3 is CDTSDGTGFQETQYF. The CDR3 DNA reads TGTGACACCAGTGACGGGACAGGGTTCCAAGAGACCCAGTACTTC.